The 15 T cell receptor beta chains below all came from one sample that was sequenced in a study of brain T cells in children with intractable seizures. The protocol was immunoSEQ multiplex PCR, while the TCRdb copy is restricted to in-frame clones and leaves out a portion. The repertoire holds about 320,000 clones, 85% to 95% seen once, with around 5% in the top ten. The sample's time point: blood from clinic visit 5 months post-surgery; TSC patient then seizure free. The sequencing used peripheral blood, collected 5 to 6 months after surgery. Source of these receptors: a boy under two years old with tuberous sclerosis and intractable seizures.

DNA of the CDR3: TGTGCCTGGGCAAAGTACTCAGGTACTGAAGCTTTCTTT. It codes for CAWAKYSGTEAFF. The chain carries TRBV30 and TRBJ1-1; D gene ambiguous. Trimming stripped 5 bases from V and 5 bases from J, with 15 bases between. The CDR3 length is 13 residues. Germline-derived CDR1 and CDR2 are GTSNPN and SVGIG (reference sequence).

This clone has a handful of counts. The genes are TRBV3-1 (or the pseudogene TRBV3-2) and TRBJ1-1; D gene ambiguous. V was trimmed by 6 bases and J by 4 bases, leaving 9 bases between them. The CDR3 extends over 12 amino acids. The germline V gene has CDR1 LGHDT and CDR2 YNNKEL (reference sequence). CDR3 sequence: CASRLEGTEAFF. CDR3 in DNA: TGTGCCAGCAGACTAGAAGGCACTGAAGCTTTCTTT.

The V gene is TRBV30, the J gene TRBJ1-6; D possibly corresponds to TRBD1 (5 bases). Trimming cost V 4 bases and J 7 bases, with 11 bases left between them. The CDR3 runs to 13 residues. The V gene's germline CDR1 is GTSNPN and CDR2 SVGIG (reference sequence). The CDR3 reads CAWNSGGNSPLHF. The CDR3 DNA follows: TGTGCCTGGAACTCTGGGGGGAATTCACCCCTCCACTTT.

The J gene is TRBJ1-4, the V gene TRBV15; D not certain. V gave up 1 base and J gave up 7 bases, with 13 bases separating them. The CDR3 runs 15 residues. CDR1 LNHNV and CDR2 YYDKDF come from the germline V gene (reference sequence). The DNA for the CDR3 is TGTGCCACCAGCAGAGGAATGGGTTTCTCTGAAAAACTGTTTTTT. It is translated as CATSRGMGFSEKLFF.

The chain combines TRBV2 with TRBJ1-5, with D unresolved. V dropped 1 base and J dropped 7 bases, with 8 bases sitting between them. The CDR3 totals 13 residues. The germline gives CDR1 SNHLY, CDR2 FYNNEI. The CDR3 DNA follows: TGTGCCAGCAGTGAAGGGCTTTACCAGCCCCAGCATTTT. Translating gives CASSEGLYQPQHF. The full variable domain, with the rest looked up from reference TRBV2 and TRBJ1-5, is EPEVTQTPSHQVTQMGQEVILRCVPISNHLYFYWYRQILGQKVEFLVSFYNNEISEKSEIFDDQFSVERPDGSNFTLKIRSTKLEDSAMYFCASSEGLYQPQHFGDGTRLSIL.

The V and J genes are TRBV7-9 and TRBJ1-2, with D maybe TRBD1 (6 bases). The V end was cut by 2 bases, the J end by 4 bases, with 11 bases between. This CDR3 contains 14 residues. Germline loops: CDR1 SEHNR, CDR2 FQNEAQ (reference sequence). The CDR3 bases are TGTGCCAGCAGCTTAAACCTAGGGGGCTATGGCTACACCTTC. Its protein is CASSLNLGGYGYTF. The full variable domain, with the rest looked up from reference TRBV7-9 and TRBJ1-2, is DTGVSQNPRHKITKRGQNVTFRCDPISEHNRLYWYRQTLGQGPEFLTYFQNEAQLEKSRLLSDRFSAERPKGSFSTLEIQRTEQGDSAMYLCASSLNLGGYGYTFGSGTRLTVV.

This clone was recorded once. DNA for the CDR3: TGTGCCAGCAGCTTGGAGGGACCTTACAATGGGGATGAGCAGTTCTTC. This sequence encodes CASSLEGPYNGDEQFF. The rearrangement uses TRBV5-5 and TRBJ2-1, with D perhaps matching TRBD1 or TRBD2 (5 bases each). Trimming left V 0 bases short and J 8 bases short, with 18 bases between. This CDR3 has 16 amino acids. Germline V CDR1 and CDR2: SGHKS, YYEKEE (reference sequence).

CDR3 coding DNA: TGTGCCAGCACCCCATACCCCTCCACTAGCGGGGATACAGCAGGAGAGCAGTTCTTC. Amino acid sequence: CASTPYPSTSGDTAGEQFF. The chain carries TRBV28 and TRBJ2-1, with 10 bases aligning to TRBD2. Losses at the gene ends were 7 bases for V and 10 bases for J; bases not matched to a gene: 25. The CDR3 is 19 residues long. CDR1 MDHEN and CDR2 SYDVKM come from the germline V gene.

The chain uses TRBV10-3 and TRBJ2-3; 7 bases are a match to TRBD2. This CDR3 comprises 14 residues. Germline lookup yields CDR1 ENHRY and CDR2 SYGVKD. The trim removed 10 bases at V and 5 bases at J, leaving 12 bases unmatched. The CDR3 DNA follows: TGTGCCACCGCAGGATGGGGACTAAGAGATACGCAGTATTTT. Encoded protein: CATAGWGLRDTQYF.

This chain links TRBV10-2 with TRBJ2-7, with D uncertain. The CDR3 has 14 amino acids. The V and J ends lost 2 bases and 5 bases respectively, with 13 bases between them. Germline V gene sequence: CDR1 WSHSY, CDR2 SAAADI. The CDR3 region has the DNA TGCGCCAGCAGTGAGCGGATCGAGCGAGACGAGCAGTACTTC. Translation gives CASSERIERDEQYF.

As DNA, the CDR3 is TGTGCCAGCAGCAAGGGGGAAAGCTCCTACAATGAGCAGTTCTTC. Protein sequence: CASSKGESSYNEQFF. V is TRBV6-2 or TRBV6-3 and J is TRBJ2-1, with D maybe TRBD1 (6 bases). V shed 6 bases and J shed 0 bases, with 12 bases lying between them. The CDR3 runs 15 residues. Germline V gene sequence: CDR1 MNHEY, CDR2 SVGEGT.

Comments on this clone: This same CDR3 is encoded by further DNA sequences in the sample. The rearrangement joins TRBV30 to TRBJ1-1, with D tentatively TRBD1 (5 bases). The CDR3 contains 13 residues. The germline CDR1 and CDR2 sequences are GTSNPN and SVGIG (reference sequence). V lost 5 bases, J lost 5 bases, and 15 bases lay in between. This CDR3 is CAWSGDSYTEAFF. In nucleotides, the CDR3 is TGTGCCTGGTCGGGGGATTCGTATACTGAAGCTTTCTTT.

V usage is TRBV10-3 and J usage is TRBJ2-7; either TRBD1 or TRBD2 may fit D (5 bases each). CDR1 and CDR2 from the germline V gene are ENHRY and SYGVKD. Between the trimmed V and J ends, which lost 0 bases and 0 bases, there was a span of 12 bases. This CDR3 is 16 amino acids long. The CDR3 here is CAISESRGPLSYEQYF. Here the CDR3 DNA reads TGTGCCATCAGTGAGTCGAGGGGCCCACTCTCCTACGAGCAGTACTTC.

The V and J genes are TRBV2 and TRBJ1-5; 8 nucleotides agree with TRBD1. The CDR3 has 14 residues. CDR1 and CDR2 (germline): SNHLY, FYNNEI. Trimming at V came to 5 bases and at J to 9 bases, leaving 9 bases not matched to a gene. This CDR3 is CASSLTGGTPPQHF. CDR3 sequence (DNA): TGTGCCAGCAGTCTCACAGGGGGTACCCCGCCCCAGCATTTT.

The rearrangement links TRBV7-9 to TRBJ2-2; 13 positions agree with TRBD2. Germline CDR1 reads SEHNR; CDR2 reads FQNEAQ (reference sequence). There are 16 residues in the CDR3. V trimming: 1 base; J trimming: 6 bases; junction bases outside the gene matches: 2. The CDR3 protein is CASSLGTSGSSGELFF. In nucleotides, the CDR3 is TGTGCCAGCAGCTTAGGGACTAGCGGGAGTTCCGGGGAGCTGTTTTTT.